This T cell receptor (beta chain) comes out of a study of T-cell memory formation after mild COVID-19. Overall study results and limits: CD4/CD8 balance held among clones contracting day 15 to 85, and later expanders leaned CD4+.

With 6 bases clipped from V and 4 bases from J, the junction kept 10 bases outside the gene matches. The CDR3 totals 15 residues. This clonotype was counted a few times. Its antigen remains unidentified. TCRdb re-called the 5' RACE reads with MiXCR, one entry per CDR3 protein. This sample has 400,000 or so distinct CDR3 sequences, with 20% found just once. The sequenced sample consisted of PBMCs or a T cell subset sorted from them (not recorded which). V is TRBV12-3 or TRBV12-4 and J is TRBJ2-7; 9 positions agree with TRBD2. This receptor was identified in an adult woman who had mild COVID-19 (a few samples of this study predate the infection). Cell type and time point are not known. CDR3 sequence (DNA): TGTGCCAGCAGGGGTAGCGGGAGAAAGGTATACGAGCAGTACTTC. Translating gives CASRGSGRKVYEQYF.